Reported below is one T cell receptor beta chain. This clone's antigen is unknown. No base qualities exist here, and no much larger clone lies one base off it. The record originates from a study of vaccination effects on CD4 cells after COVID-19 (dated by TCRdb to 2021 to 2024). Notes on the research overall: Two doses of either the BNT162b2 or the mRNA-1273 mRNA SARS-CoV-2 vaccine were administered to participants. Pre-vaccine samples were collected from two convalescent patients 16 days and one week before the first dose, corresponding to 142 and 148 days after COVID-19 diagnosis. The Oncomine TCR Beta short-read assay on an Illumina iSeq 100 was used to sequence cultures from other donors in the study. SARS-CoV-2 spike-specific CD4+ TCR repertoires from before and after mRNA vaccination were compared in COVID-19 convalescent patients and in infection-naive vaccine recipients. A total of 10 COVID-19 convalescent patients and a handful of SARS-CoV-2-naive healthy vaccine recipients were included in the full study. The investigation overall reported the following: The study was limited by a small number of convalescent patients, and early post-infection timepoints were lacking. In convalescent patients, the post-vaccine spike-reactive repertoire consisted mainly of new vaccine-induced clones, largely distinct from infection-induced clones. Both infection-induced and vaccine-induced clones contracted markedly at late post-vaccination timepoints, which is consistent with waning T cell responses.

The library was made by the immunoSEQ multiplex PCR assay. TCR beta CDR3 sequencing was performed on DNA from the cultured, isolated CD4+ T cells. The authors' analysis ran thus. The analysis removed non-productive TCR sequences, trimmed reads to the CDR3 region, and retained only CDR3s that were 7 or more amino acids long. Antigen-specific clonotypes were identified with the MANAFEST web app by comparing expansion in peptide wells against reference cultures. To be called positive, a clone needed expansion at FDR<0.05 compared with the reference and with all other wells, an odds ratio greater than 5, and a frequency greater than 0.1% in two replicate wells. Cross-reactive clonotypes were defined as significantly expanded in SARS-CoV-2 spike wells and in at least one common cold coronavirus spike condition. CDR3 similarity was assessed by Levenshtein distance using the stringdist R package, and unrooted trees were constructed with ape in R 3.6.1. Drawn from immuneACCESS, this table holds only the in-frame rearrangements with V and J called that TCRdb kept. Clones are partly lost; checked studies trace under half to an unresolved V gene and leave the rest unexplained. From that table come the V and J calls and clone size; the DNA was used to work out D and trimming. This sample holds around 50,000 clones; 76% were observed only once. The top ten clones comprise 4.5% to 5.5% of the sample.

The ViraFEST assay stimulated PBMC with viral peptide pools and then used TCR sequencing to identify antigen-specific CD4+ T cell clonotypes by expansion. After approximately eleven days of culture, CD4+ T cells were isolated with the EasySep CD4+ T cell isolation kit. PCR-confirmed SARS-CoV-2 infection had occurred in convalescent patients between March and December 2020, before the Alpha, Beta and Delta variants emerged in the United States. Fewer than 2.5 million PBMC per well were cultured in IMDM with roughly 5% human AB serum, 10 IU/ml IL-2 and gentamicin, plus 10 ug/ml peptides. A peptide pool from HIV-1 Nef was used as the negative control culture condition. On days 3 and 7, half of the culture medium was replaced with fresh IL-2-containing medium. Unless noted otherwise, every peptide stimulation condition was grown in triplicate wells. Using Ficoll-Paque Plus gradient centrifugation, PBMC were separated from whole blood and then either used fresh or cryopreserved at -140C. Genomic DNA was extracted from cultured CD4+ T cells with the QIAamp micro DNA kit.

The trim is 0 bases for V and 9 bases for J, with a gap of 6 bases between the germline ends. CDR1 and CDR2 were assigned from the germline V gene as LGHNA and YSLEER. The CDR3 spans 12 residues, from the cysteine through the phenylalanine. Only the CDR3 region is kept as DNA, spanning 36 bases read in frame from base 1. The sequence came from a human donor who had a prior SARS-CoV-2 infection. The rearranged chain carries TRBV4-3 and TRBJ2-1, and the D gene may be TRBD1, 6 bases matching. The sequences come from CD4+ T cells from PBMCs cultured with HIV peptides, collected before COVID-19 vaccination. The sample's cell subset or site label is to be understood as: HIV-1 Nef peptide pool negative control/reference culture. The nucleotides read TGCGCCAGCAGCCAAGAAGGGGGTGAGCAGTTCTTC. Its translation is CASSQEGGEQFF.